Each of the 11 T cell receptor beta chains below was sequenced from the same sample in a study of blood T cell repertoires in COVID-19. Assay: immunoSEQ multiplex PCR; the TCRdb copy retains only in-frame clones and omits some. The sample carries approximately 410,000 clones, roughly 89% recorded once. The material sequenced was peripheral blood. These receptors were collected from a woman in her 30s with active or convalescent COVID-19.

The chain employs TRBV2 and TRBJ1-5; no clear D gene. The CDR3 consists of 16 residues. V was pared by 3 bases and J by 4 bases, with 16 bases between. CDR1 SNHLY and CDR2 FYNNEI come from the germline V gene. The CDR3 region has the DNA TGTGCCAGCAGTGACACGACTGGGAGTACGAATCAGCCCCAGCATTTT. Residues: CASSDTTGSTNQPQHF.

The chain has TRBV9 and TRBJ1-1; TRBD1 agrees at 10 bases. The CDR3 loop spans 16 amino acids. Germline loops: CDR1 SGDLS, CDR2 YYNGEE. Unmatched junction bases numbered 5, after V lost 0 bases and J lost 3 bases. The CDR3, as DNA: TGTGCCAGCAGCGTAGCAGGGACAGGGGACCACACTGAAGCTTTCTTT. This gives the protein CASSVAGTGDHTEAFF.

This chain links TRBV30 with TRBJ2-7; 14 bases are a match to TRBD2. The CDR3 covers 18 residues. Germline values: CDR1 GTSNPN, CDR2 SVGIG (reference sequence). The junction had 11 bases not matched to a gene; V was cut back by 2 bases and J by 2 bases. CDR3 in DNA: TGTGCCTGGAGTCCGCGGACTAGCGGGAGGATATCCGCCTACGAGCAGTACTTC. Its translation is CAWSPRTSGRISAYEQYF.

CDR3 sequence reads: CASSLDYSSYNEQFF. CDR3 in DNA: TGCGCCAGCAGCCTCGACTACTCCTCCTACAATGAGCAGTTCTTC. The gene calls are TRBV5-1 and TRBJ2-1; a weak D match, TRBD2 (5 bases). Germline CDR1 reads SGHRS; CDR2 reads YFSETQ. This CDR3 contains 15 residues. V lost 4 bases and J lost 0, with 11 bases in between.

The CDR3 is CASSLVTGQPKNTEAFF. The DNA for the CDR3 is TGTGCCAGCAGCTTAGTGACGGGACAACCCAAGAACACTGAAGCTTTCTTT. The chain employs TRBV7-8 and TRBJ1-1; D possibly corresponds to TRBD1 (6 bases). Germline CDR1 reads SGHVS; CDR2 reads FQNEAQ. V lost 1 base and J 1 base, leaving 16 bases between the germline ends. The CDR3 runs 17 residues.

This CDR3 reads CATSDLSSGQKMNTEAFF. In DNA form, the CDR3 reads TGTGCCACCAGTGATTTGAGTTCGGGACAAAAAATGAACACTGAAGCTTTCTTT. The rearrangement joins TRBV24-1 to TRBJ1-1; TRBD1 might be the D (6 bases). The germline V and J ends were trimmed by 0 bases and 0 bases, with 16 bases remaining between them. The CDR3 is made up of 18 amino acids. Germline loops: CDR1 KGHDR, CDR2 SFDVKD.

The genes are TRBV18 and TRBJ2-1; 8 bases agree with TRBD1. Germline lookup yields CDR1 KGHSH and CDR2 LQKENI. Unmatched junction bases numbered 7, after V lost 3 bases and J lost 3 bases. CDR3 length: 16 amino acids. CDR3: CASSPVGTGGYNEQFF. The CDR3 nucleotides read TGTGCCAGCTCACCGGTTGGGACAGGAGGCTACAATGAGCAGTTCTTC. The variable domain in full, completed from reference TRBV18 and TRBJ2-1, reads NAGVMQNPRHLVRRRGQEARLRCSPMKGHSHVYWYRQLPEEGLKFMVYLQKENIIDESGMPKERFSAEFPKEGPSILRIQQVVRGDSAAYFCASSPVGTGGYNEQFFGPGTRLTVL.

The chain uses TRBV30 and TRBJ2-2; TRBD2 is a possible D gene (7 bases). The CDR3 loop spans 16 amino acids. Deletions cut 0 bases from V and 4 bases from J, with 15 bases between. Germline assignment: CDR1 GTSNPN and CDR2 SVGIG (reference sequence). This chain's CDR3 is CAWSVRGAEGTGELFF. As DNA, the CDR3 is TGTGCCTGGAGTGTACGGGGGGCTGAGGGCACCGGGGAGCTGTTTTTT.

The genes are TRBV11-2 and TRBJ2-1, with D hard to call. The CDR3 contains 14 residues. The ends were cut back, 5 bases at V and 1 base at J, with 9 bases in the middle. The germline V gene has CDR1 SGHAT and CDR2 FQNNGV. CDR3 protein: CASSPTGSYNEQFF. CDR3 in DNA: TGTGCCAGCAGCCCAACCGGGTCCTACAATGAGCAGTTCTTC.

The chain is built from TRBV7-6 and TRBJ2-7, with TRBD2 matching 13 bases. The CDR3 has 16 amino acids. Germline loops: CDR1 SGHVS, CDR2 FNYEAQ. V lost 1 base, J lost 6 bases, and 6 bases stayed unmatched. The CDR3 DNA reads TGTGCCAGCAGCTTAGACGGACTAGCGGGAGAGGGCGAGCAGTACTTC. Translated, it gives CASSLDGLAGEGEQYF.

The V call is TRBV4-2, the J call TRBJ1-5; 7 bases align to TRBD1. There are 16 residues in the CDR3. V trimming: 0 bases; J trimming: 3 bases; junction bases outside the gene matches: 5. Germline assignment: CDR1 LGHNA and CDR2 YNFKEQ. CDR3 protein: CASSQDGGTVNQPQHF. The CDR3 DNA reads TGTGCCAGCAGCCAAGATGGGGGGACAGTCAATCAGCCCCAGCATTTT.